This T cell receptor (beta chain) stems from a study of cytomegalovirus exposure and HLA in healthy donors. Findings of the study overall: Per a prior analysis, the majority of TCR beta V segments were productive roughly 87% or roughly 30% of the time. Under in vitro conditions, a few CMV-associated chains were confirmed as specific for CMV antigens.

Note on this clone: Its matching antigen is unknown. Within the sample, other DNA sequences also encode this same CDR3.

The CDR3 is 14 residues long. Germline CDR1 is SGHRS and CDR2 is YFSETQ. V was clipped by 3 bases and J by 1 base, with 10 bases between them. The PCR contained 60 Vbeta and 13 Jbeta primers. The protocol was immunoSEQ multiplex PCR, while the TCRdb copy is restricted to in-frame clones and leaves out a portion. In total, the table holds roughly 190,000 clones. The V and J genes are TRBV5-1 and TRBJ1-2, with D tentatively TRBD1 (5 bases). The sequence was collected from a woman in her late teens or twenties in good health and CMV-seropositive. The sequencing input was PBMCs. CDR3 bases: TGCGCCAGCAGCTCAGGGAAAAGTAACTATGGCTACACCTTC. It codes for CASSSGKSNYGYTF.